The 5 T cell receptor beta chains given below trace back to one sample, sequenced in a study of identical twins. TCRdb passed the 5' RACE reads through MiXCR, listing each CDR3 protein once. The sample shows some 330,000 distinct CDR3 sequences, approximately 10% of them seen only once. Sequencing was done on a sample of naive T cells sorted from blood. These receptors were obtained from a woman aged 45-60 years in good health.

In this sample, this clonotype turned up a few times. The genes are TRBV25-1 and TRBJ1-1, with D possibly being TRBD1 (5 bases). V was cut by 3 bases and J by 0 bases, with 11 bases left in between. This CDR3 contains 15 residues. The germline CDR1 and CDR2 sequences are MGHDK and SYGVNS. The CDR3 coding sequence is TGTGCCAGCAGTGAGGTCGGGGCTCTGAACACTGAAGCTTTCTTT. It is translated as CASSEVGALNTEAFF.

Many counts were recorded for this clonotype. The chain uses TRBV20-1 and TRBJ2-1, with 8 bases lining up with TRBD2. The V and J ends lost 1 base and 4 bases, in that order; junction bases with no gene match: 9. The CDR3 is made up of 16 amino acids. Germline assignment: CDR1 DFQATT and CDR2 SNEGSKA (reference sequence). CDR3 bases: TGCAGTGCTAGAGTTGGGCTAGCGGGCCTATACAATGAGCAGTTCTTC. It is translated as CSARVGLAGLYNEQFF.

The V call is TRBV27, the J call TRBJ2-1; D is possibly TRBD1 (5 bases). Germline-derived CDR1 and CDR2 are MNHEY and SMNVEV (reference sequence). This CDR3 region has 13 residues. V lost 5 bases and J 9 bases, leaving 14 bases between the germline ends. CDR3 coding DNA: TGTGCCAGCAGTCACGGACATTTCAGTGAGCAGTTCTTC. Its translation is CASSHGHFSEQFF.

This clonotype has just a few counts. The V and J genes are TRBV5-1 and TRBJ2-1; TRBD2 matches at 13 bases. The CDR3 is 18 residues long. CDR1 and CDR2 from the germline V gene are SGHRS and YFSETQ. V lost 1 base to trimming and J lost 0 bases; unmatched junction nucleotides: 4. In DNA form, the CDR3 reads TGCGCCAGCAGCTTGACTAGCGGGGGGGCAAGCTCCTACAATGAGCAGTTCTTC. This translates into CASSLTSGGASSYNEQFF.

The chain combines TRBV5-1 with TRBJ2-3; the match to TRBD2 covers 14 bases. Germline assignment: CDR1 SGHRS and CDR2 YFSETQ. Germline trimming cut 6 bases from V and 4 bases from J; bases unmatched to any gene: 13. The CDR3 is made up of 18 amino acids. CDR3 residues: CASTRGRTSGRLADTQYF. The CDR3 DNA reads TGCGCCAGCACCCGTGGGCGGACTAGCGGGAGGTTGGCAGATACGCAGTATTTT. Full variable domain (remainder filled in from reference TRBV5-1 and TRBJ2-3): KAGVTQTPRYLIKTRGQQVTLSCSPISGHRSVSWYQQTPGQGLQFLFEYFSETQRNKGNFPGRFSGRQFSNSRSEMNVSTLELGDSALYLCASTRGRTSGRLADTQYFGPGTRLTVL.